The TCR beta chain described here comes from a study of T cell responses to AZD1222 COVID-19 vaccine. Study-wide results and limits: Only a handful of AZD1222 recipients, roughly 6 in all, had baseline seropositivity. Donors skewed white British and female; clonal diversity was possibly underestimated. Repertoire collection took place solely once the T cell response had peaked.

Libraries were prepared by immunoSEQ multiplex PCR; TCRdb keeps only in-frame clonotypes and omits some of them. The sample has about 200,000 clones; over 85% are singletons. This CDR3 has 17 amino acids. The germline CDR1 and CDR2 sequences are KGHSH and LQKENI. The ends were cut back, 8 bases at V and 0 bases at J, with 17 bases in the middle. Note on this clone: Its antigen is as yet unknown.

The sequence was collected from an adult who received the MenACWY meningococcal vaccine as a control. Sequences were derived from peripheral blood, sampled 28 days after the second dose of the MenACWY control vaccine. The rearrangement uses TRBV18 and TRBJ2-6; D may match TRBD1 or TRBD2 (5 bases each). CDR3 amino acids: CASPSPRGSSGANVLTF. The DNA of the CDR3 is TGTGCCAGCCCTTCACCGAGGGGAAGCTCTGGGGCCAACGTCCTGACTTTC.